This T cell receptor (beta chain) was sequenced in a study of shared clonotypes between healthy human individuals. Turning to the study itself: Three plates were used per donor for CD4 naive, three for CD4 memory, two for CD8 naive and one for CD8 memory.

A word on this clone: Antigen unknown. Other nucleotide sequences from this sample produce the same CDR3.

It was across several immunoSEQ plates that each subset's genomic DNA was evenly split. The protocol was immunoSEQ multiplex PCR, while the TCRdb copy is restricted to in-frame clones and leaves out a portion. The sample holds over 2,000,000 clones; 93% are singletons and the top ten take approximately 1.6%. Naivety among CD8 cells was defined by CD45RO negativity and positive CCR7 selection, thereby excluding terminally differentiated effector memory CD45RA+ cells. In germline, CDR1 is SGDLS, CDR2 YYNGEE. The J segment lost 2 bases and the V segment lost 4 bases, leaving 5 bases of the junction unmatched. CDR3 length equals 16 residues. Study observations and caveats: When naive CD4 clonotypes were compared across several donors, about 4.8% were shared.

The chain joins TRBV9 to TRBJ2-3; 12 nucleotides line up with TRBD2. What was sequenced was naive CD8+ T cells from PBMCs. The sequence derives from a man younger than 35 in good health. Some clones in this sample may be carry-over from other donors' samples. CDR3 loop: CASSQGLAGITDTQYF. The CDR3 nucleotides read TGTGCCAGCAGCCAAGGACTAGCGGGAATCACAGATACGCAGTATTTT.